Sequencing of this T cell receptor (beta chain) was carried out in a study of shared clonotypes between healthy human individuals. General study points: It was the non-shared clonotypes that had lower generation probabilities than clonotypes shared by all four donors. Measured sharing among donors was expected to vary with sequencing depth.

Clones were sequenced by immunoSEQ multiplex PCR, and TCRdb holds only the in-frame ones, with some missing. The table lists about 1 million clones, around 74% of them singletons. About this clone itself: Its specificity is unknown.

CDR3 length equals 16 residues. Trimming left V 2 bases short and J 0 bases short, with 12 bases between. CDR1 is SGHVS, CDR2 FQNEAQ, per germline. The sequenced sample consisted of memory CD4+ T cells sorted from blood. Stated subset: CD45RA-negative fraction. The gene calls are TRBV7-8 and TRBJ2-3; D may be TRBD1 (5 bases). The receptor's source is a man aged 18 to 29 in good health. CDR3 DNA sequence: TGTGCCAGCAGCTTAAGCTTGGGGCGCAGCACAGATACGCAGTATTTT. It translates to CASSLSLGRSTDTQYF.